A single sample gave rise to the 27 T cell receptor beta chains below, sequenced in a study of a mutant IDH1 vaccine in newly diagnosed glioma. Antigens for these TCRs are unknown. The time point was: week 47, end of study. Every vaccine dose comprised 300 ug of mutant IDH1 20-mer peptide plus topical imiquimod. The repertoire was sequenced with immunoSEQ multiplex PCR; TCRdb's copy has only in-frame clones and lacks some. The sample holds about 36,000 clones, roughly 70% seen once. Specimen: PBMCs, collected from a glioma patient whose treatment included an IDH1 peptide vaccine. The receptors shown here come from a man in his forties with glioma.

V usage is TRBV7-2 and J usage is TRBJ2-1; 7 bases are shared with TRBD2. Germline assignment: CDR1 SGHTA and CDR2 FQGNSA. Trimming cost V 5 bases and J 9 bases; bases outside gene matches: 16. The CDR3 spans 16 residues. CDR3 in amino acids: CASSPPGGRAAGEQFF. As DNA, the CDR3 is TGTGCCAGCAGCCCCCCTGGGGGGAGGGCAGCTGGTGAGCAGTTCTTC.

The CDR3 sequence is CASSVGGSYNEQFF. DNA for the CDR3: TGTGCCAGCAGTGTTGGAGGCTCCTACAATGAGCAGTTCTTC. The chain is built from TRBV25-1 and TRBJ2-1, with D possibly being TRBD2 (5 bases). V lost 4 bases, J lost 0 bases, and 7 bases lay in between. From germline, CDR1 is MGHDK and CDR2 SYGVNS. This CDR3 contains 14 residues.

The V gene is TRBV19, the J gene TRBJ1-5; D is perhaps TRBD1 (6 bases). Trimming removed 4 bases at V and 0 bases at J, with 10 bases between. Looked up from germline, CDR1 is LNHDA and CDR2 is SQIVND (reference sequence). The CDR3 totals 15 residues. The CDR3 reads CASSRGHYSNQPQHF. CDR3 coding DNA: TGTGCCAGTAGTAGGGGGCATTATAGCAATCAGCCCCAGCATTTT.

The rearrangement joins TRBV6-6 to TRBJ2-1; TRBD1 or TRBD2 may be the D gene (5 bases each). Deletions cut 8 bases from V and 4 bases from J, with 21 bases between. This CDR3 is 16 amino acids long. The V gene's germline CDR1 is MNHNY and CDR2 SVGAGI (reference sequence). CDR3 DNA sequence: TGTGCCAGCCGTAAACCCGGGACCAGAAGGTACAATGAGCAGTTCTTC. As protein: CASRKPGTRRYNEQFF.

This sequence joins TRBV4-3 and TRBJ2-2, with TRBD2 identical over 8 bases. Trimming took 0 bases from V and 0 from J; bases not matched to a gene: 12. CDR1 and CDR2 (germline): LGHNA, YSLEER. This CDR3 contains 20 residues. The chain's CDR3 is CASSQEAALAGRSNTGELFF. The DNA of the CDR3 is TGCGCCAGCAGCCAAGAGGCGGCGCTAGCGGGTAGATCGAACACCGGGGAGCTGTTTTTT.

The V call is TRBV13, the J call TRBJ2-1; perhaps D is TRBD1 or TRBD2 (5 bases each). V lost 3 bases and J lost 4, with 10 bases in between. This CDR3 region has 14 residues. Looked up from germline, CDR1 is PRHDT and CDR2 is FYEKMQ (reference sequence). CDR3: CASSFRDPYNEQFF. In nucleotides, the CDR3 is TGTGCCAGCAGCTTCCGGGACCCTTACAATGAGCAGTTCTTC.

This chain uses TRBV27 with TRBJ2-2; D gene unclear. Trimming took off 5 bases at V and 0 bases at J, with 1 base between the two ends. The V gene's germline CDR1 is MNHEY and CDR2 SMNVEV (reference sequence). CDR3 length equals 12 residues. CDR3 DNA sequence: TGTGCCAGCAGTCCGAACACCGGGGAGCTGTTTTTT. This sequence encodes CASSPNTGELFF.

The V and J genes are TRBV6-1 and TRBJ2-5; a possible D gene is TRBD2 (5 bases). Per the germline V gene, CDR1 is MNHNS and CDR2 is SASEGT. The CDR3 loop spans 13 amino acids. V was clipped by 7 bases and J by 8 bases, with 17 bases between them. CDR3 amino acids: CASTRAFGETQYF. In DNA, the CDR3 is TGTGCCAGCACTAGGGCGTTCGGGGAAACCCAGTACTTC.

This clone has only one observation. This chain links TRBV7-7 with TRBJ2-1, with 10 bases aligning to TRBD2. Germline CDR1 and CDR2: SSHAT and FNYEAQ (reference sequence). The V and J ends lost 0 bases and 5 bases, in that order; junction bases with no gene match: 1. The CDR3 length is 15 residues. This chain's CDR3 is CASSLAGTSDNEQFF. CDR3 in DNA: TGTGCCAGCAGCTTAGCCGGGACTAGCGACAATGAGCAGTTCTTC.

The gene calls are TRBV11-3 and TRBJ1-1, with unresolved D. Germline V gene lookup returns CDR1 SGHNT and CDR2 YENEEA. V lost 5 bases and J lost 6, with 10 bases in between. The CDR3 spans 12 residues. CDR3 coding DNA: TGTGCCAGCAGCCCTAGGCAGGCTGAAGCTTTCTTT. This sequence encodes CASSPRQAEAFF.

CDR3 in DNA: TGCAGTGCTAGATTGCCCTACGAGCAGTACGTC. This gives the protein CSARLPYEQYV. The chain employs TRBV20-1 and TRBJ2-7; D is unresolved. This CDR3 has 11 amino acids. The germline V gene has CDR1 DFQATT and CDR2 SNEGSKA (reference sequence). Between the trimmed V and J ends, which lost 2 bases and 2 bases, there was a span of 4 bases.

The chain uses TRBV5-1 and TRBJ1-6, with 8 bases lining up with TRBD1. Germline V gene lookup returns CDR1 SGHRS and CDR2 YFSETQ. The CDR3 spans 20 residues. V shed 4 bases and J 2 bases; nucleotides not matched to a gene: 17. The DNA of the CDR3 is TGCGCCAGCAGCGCCGGACCCAGACAGGGGCGAGCGACCTATAATTCACCCCTCCACTTT. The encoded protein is CASSAGPRQGRATYNSPLHF. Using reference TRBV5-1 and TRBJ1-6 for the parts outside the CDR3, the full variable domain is KAGVTQTPRYLIKTRGQQVTLSCSPISGHRSVSWYQQTPGQGLQFLFEYFSETQRNKGNFPGRFSGRQFSNSRSEMNVSTLELGDSALYLCASSAGPRQGRATYNSPLHFGNGTRLTVT.

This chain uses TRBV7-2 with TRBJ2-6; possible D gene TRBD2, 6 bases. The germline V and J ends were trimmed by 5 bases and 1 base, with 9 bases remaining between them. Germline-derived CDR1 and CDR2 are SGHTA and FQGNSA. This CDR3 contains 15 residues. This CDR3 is CASSHGGSGANVLTF. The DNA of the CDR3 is TGTGCCAGCAGCCACGGGGGATCTGGGGCCAACGTCCTGACTTTC.

CDR3 sequence reads: CASSVDRYQETQYF. The CDR3 DNA reads TGCGCCAGCAGCGTGGACAGGTACCAAGAGACCCAGTACTTC. V and J are TRBV5-1 and TRBJ2-5; 7 nucleotides agree with TRBD1. Per germline, CDR1 SGHRS and CDR2 YFSETQ. Germline trimming cut 4 bases from V and 0 bases from J; bases unmatched to any gene: 3. The CDR3 loop spans 14 amino acids.

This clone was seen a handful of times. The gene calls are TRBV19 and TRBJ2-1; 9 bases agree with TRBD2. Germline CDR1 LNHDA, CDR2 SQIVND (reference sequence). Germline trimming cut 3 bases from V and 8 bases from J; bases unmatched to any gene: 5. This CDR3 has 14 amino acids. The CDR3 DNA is TGTGCCAGTAGTATCCTAGCGGGATCGGATGAGCAGTTCTTC. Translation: CASSILAGSDEQFF.

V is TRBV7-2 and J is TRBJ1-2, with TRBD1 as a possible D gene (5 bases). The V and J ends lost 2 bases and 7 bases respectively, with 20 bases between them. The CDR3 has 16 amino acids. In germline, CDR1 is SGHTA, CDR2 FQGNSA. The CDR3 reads CASSLRLGQGGSGYTF. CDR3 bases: TGTGCCAGCAGCTTACGGTTGGGGCAGGGAGGGTCTGGCTACACCTTC. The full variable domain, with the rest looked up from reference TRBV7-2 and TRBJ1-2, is GAGVSQSPSNKVTEKGKDVELRCDPISGHTALYWYRQSLGQGLEFLIYFQGNSAPDKSGLPSDRFSAERTGGSVSTLTIQRTQQEDSAVYLCASSLRLGQGGSGYTFGSGTRLTVV.

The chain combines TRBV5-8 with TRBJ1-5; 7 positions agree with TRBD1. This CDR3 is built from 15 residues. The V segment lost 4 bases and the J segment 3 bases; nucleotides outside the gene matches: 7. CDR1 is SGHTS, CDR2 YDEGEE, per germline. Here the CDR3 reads CASSPGQVVNQPQHF. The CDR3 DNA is TGTGCCAGCAGCCCAGGACAGGTCGTCAATCAGCCCCAGCATTTT. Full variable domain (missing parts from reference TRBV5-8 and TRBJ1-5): EAGVTQSPTHLIKTRGQQATLRCSPISGHTSVYWYQQALGLGLQFLLWYDEGEERNRGNFPPRFSGRQFPNYSSELNVNALELEDSALYLCASSPGQVVNQPQHFGDGTRLSIL.

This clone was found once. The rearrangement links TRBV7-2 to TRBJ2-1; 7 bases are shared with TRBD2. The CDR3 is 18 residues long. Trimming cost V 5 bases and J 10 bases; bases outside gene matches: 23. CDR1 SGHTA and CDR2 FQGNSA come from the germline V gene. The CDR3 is CASSPFVRDYLRGGEQFF. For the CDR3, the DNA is TGTGCCAGCAGCCCGTTCGTAAGGGACTACCTTAGGGGCGGAGAGCAGTTCTTC. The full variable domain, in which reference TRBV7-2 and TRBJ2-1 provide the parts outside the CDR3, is GAGVSQSPSNKVTEKGKDVELRCDPISGHTALYWYRQSLGQGLEFLIYFQGNSAPDKSGLPSDRFSAERTGGSVSTLTIQRTQQEDSAVYLCASSPFVRDYLRGGEQFFGPGTRLTVL.

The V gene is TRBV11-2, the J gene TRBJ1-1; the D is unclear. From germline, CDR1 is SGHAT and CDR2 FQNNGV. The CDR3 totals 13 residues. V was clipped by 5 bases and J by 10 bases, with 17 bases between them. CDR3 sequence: CASSESLRVSAFF. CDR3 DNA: TGTGCCAGCAGCGAAAGTCTCCGGGTTTCAGCTTTCTTT.

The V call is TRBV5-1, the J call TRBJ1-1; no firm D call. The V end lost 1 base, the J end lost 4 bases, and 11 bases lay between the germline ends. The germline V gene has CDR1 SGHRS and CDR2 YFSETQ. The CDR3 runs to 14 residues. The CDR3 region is CASSLNAVGTEAFF. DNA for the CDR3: TGCGCCAGCAGCTTGAACGCAGTAGGCACTGAAGCTTTCTTT.

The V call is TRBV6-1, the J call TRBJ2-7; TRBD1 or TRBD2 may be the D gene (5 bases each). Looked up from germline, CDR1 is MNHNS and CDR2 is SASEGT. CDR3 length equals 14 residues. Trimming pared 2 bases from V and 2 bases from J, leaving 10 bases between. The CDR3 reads CASSEFQGPYEQYF. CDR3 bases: TGTGCCAGCAGTGAATTTCAGGGACCCTACGAGCAGTACTTC.

In DNA form, the CDR3 reads TGTGCCAGTAGTATGGGGGCAGTTGTGAGCACAGATACGCAGTATTTT. It codes for CASSMGAVVSTDTQYF. V and J are TRBV19 and TRBJ2-3, with D possibly matching TRBD1 (6 bases). CDR1 is LNHDA, CDR2 SQIVND, per germline (reference sequence). V was clipped by 3 bases and J by 0 bases, with 13 bases between them. This CDR3 contains 16 residues.

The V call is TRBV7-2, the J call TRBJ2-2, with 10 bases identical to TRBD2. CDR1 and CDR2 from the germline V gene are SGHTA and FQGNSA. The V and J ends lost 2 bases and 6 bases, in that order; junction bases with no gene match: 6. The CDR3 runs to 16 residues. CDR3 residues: CASSLRLAGVAGELFF. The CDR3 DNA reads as TGTGCCAGCAGCTTAAGGCTAGCGGGAGTCGCCGGGGAGCTGTTTTTT.

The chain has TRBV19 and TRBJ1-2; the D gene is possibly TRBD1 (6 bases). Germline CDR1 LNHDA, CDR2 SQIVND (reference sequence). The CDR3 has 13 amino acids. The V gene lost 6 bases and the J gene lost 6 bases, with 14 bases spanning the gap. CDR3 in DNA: TGTGCCAGTAGCAGAGGGGGGATGGATGGCTACACCTTC. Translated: CASSRGGMDGYTF.

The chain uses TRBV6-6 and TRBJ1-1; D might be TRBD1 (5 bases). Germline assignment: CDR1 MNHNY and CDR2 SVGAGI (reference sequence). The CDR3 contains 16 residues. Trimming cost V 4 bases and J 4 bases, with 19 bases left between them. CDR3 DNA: TGTGCCAGCAGTTCGGAACCTCCAGGGATCGGCACTGAAGCTTTCTTT. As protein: CASSSEPPGIGTEAFF.

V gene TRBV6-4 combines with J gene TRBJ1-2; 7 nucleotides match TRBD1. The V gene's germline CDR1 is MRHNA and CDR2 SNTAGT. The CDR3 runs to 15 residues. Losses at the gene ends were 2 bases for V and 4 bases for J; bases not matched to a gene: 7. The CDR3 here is CASSDTTTGLYGYTF. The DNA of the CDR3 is TGTGCCAGCAGTGACACAACGACAGGGCTCTATGGCTACACCTTC.

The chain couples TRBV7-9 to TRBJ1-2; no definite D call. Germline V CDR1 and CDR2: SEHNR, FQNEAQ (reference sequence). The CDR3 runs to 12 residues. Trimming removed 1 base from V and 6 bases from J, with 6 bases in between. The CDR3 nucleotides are TGTGCCAGCAGCTTAGTTGTAAATGGCTACACCTTC. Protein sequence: CASSLVVNGYTF.